This TCR beta chain stems from a study of blood T cells in healthy people across ages. Overall study: About one barcoded beta molecule per two T cells was the capture yield of template switching. Findings of the study overall: Researchers judged that diversity estimates from one million T cells fell short of true values. It was the long-lived donors that had more naive CD4+ cells and higher diversity than aged donors.

Donor samples were obtained from healthy Caucasian individuals from Russia, aged about 6 to 100. Trimming took 5 bases from V and 7 from J; bases not matched to a gene: 14. The CDR3 length is 15 residues. The germline gives CDR1 MDHEN, CDR2 SYDVKM. Sample-barcoded 5' priming and a J-beta primer mix drove a second PCR of about 7 to 11 cycles. TCRdb re-analysed the 5' RACE reads in MiXCR, keeping a single row per CDR3 protein. The sample shows approximately 1,000,000 distinct CDR3 sequences, 45% of them seen only once. This clonotype was seen ten or more times. Its antigen is not known. The rearrangement links TRBV28 to TRBJ2-7, with 7 bases fitting TRBD1. The origin of this receptor is a woman in her sixties in good health. Specimen: blood. The CDR3 here is CASSPPQGDRREQYF. CDR3 DNA sequence: TGTGCCAGCAGTCCCCCTCAGGGGGACCGACGAGAGCAGTACTTC. The complete variable domain, with remaining parts taken from reference TRBV28 and TRBJ2-7, reads DVKVTQSSRYLVKRTGEKVFLECVQDMDHENMFWYRQDPGLGLRLIYFSYDVKMKEKGDIPEGYSVSREKKERFSLILESASTNQTSMYLCASSPPQGDRREQYFGPGTRLTVT.